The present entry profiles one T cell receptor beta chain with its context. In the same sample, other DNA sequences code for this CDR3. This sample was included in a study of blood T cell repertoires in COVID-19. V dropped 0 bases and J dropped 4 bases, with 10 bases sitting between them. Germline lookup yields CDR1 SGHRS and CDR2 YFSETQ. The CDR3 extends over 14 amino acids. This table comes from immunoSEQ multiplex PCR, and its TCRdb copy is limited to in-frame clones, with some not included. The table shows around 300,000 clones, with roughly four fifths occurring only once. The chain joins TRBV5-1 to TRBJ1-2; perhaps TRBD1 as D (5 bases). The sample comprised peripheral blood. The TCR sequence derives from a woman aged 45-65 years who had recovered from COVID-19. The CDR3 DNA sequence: TGCGCCAGCAGCTTGGGAGCGGGGGGCTATGGCTACACCTTC. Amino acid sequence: CASSLGAGGYGYTF.